The 12 T cell receptor beta chains listed next were all sequenced from one sample in a study of T cells in Graves' hyperthyroidism and ophthalmopathy. It was RNA transcripts that yielded the amplified TCR beta CDR3 regions. A set of HTBI primers served as the primers for a first-round RT-PCR of the TCR CDR3. MiXCR, applied by TCRdb to the multiplex PCR reads, yields one record per CDR3 protein. The table has approximately 300,000 distinct CDR3 sequences, roughly 17% seen once. The sample was blood. Every receptor here comes from a man aged 30-40 years with Graves' hyperthyroidism.

This clonotype was counted a few times. This chain joins TRBV6-1 and TRBJ2-3, with TRBD1 matching over 8 bases. This CDR3 contains 15 residues. V lost 6 bases and J lost 5; bases outside the gene matches: 10. The germline gives CDR1 MNHNS, CDR2 SASEGT. In DNA, the CDR3 is TGTGCCAGCAGGATAACGGGACAGGCGGTAGATACGCAGTATTTT. This sequence encodes CASRITGQAVDTQYF.

At least ten counts were recorded for this clonotype. In nucleotides, the CDR3 is TGTGCCAGCAGGGAGAGACAGGGTATGAACACTGAAGCTTTCTTT. This codes for CASRERQGMNTEAFF. This chain joins TRBV7-9 and TRBJ1-1; 7 bases align to TRBD1. The CDR3 has 15 amino acids. V trimming: 6 bases; J trimming: 0 bases; junction bases outside the gene matches: 7. From germline, CDR1 is SEHNR and CDR2 FQNEAQ (reference sequence).

This clonotype has at least ten counts. The rearrangement uses TRBV29-1 and TRBJ2-1; 7 bases align to TRBD2. V shed 3 bases and J 9 bases; nucleotides not matched to a gene: 11. The CDR3 is made up of 14 amino acids. The germline gives CDR1 SQVTM, CDR2 ANQGSEA. The CDR3 DNA reads as TGCAGCGTTGAGGTGGGACTAACAATATCTGAGCAGTTCTTC. This sequence encodes CSVEVGLTISEQFF.

This rearrangement joins TRBV28 to TRBJ1-5; TRBD1 is a possible D gene (5 bases). CDR3 length: 13 residues. Between the trimmed V and J ends, which lost 6 bases and 5 bases, there was a span of 11 bases. The germline V gene has CDR1 MDHEN and CDR2 SYDVKM. DNA of the CDR3: TGTGCCAGCAGCCGGGACGGGGATCAGCCCCAGCATTTT. Translation: CASSRDGDQPQHF. Filled out from reference TRBV28 and TRBJ1-5, the complete variable domain reads DVKVTQSSRYLVKRTGEKVFLECVQDMDHENMFWYRQDPGLGLRLIYFSYDVKMKEKGDIPEGYSVSREKKERFSLILESASTNQTSMYLCASSRDGDQPQHFGDGTRLSIL.

Ten or more counts support this clonotype. The V gene is TRBV11-2, the J gene TRBJ1-6; the D is unclear. The CDR3 extends over 12 amino acids. Germline V CDR1 and CDR2: SGHAT, FQNNGV. V lost 10 bases and J 7 bases, leaving 11 bases between the germline ends. The CDR3 nucleotides are TGTGCCATCTCCGACGCAAATTCACCCCTCCACTTT. Its translation is CAISDANSPLHF. The full variable domain, completed using reference TRBV11-2 and TRBJ1-6, is EAGVAQSPRYKIIEKRQSVAFWCNPISGHATLYWYQQILGQGPKLLIQFQNNGVVDDSQLPKDRFSAERLKGVDSTLKIQPAKLEDSAVYLCAISDANSPLHFGNGTRLTVT.

This clonotype was observed once. V gene TRBV5-1 combines with J gene TRBJ2-2, with unresolved D. Per germline, CDR1 SGHRS and CDR2 YFSETQ. V lost 7 bases, J lost 8 bases, and 15 bases lay in between. CDR3 length equals 13 residues. CDR3 DNA sequence: TGCGCCAGCGGATCACCCGTAAGGGGGGAGCTGTTTTTT. Protein sequence: CASGSPVRGELFF.

This clonotype was seen at least ten times. V is TRBV10-3 and J is TRBJ1-2; TRBD1 matches 7 bases. The V segment lost 10 bases and the J segment 1 base; nucleotides outside the gene matches: 9. The V gene's germline CDR1 is ENHRY and CDR2 SYGVKD. This CDR3 region has 14 residues. DNA for the CDR3: TGTGCCACACAGGGACAGCTGATTAACTATGGCTACACCTTC. Amino acids: CATQGQLINYGYTF.

The gene calls are TRBV5-6 and TRBJ2-1, with TRBD2 matching 11 bases. Per the germline V gene, CDR1 is SGHDT and CDR2 is YYEEEE. This CDR3 has 16 residues. V dropped 0 bases and J dropped 6; count of bases not matched to a gene: 5. The CDR3 is CASSLGASGGLNEQFF. CDR3 sequence (DNA): TGTGCCAGCAGCTTGGGGGCTAGCGGGGGGCTCAATGAGCAGTTCTTC.

The chain employs TRBV5-1 and TRBJ1-2, with D uncertain. This CDR3 region has 14 residues. Per the germline V gene, CDR1 is SGHRS and CDR2 is YFSETQ. Trimming left V 4 bases short and J 8 bases short, with 18 bases between. The CDR3, as DNA: TGCGCCAGCAGCACGCCAATGTTTGTGGGCGGCTACACCTTC. Protein sequence: CASSTPMFVGGYTF.

This chain links TRBV6-1 with TRBJ1-5, with 7 bases aligning to TRBD1. In germline, CDR1 is MNHNS, CDR2 SASEGT. CDR3 size: 14 residues. V shed 4 bases and J 3 bases; nucleotides not matched to a gene: 3. The DNA of the CDR3 is TGTGCCAGCAGTGCCAGGGGGTTCAATCAGCCCCAGCATTTT. Translating it yields CASSARGFNQPQHF.

This chain links TRBV5-1 with TRBJ2-2; 12 bases line up with TRBD1. The J segment lost 7 bases and the V segment lost 4 bases, leaving 8 bases of the junction unmatched. The V gene's germline CDR1 is SGHRS and CDR2 YFSETQ. The CDR3 is 16 amino acids. The CDR3 DNA is TGCGCCAGCAGCCCGGCGGGACAGGGGGCAGGCGGGGAGCTGTTTTTT. It encodes CASSPAGQGAGGELFF.

This clonotype was recorded at least ten times. This sequence joins TRBV11-2 and TRBJ1-1; 7 bases map to TRBD1. With 4 bases clipped from V and 1 base from J, the junction kept 18 bases outside the gene matches. Per germline, CDR1 SGHAT and CDR2 FQNNGV. The CDR3 consists of 19 residues. The CDR3 sequence: CASSSINNRGRFGNTEAFF. CDR3 coding DNA: TGTGCCAGCAGCTCCATTAACAACAGGGGCCGGTTTGGGAACACTGAAGCTTTCTTT.